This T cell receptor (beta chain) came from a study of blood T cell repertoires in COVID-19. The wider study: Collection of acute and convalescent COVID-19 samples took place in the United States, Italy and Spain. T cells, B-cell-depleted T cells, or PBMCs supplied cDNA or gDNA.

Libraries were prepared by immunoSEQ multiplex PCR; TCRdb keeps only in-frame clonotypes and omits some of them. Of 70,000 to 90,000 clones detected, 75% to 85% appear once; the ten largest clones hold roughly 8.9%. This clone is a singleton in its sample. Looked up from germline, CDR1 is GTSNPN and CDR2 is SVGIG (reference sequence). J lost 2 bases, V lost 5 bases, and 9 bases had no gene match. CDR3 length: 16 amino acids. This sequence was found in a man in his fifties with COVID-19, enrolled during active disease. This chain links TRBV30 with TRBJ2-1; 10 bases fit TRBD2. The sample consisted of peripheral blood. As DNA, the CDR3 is TGTGCCTGGTCGACCTGGACTAGCGGAACCTACAATGAGCAGTTCTTC. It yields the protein CAWSTWTSGTYNEQFF. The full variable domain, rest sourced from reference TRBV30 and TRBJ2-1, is SQTIHQWPATLVQPVGSPLSLECTVEGTSNPNLYWYRQAAGRGLQLLFYSVGIGQISSEVPQNLSASRPQDRQFILSSKKLLLSDSGFYLCAWSTWTSGTYNEQFFGPGTRLTVL.